In this sample, the clone carrying this T cell receptor beta chain turned up once. This record belongs to a study of blood T cell repertoires in COVID-19. Overall study: Each recovered donor of Cohort 3 presented with two negative PCRs, clearance, or symptom resolution. The study drew acute and convalescent COVID-19 samples from the United States, Italy and Spain.

Everyone who took part was roughly 18 to 100 years old, and they came from about two dozen US areas. Using immunoSEQ multiplex PCR, the repertoire was profiled, and TCRdb retains in-frame clones only, with some absent. Of approximately 360,000 clones in the sample, over 75% were seen once. The CDR3 is 15 amino acids. Trimming left V 5 bases short and J 1 base short, with 15 bases between. In germline, CDR1 is SGHAT, CDR2 FQNNGV. Sequenced sample: PBMCs or T cells enriched from blood (not recorded which). V is TRBV11-2 and J is TRBJ2-7; tentative D call: TRBD1 (6 bases). This receptor was identified in a man between 40 and 49 years old in a cohort exposed to, infected with or recovered from COVID-19 (not recorded which). In DNA form, the CDR3 reads TGTGCCAGCAGCAACCGGGACACGTGGTCCTACGAGCAGTACTTC. Its protein is CASSNRDTWSYEQYF.